This T cell receptor beta chain came from a study of shared clonotypes between healthy human individuals. Study-level results: Rarefaction exposed incomplete sorted-subset sequencing despite large depth.

Naive CD8 cells lacked CD45RO, underwent positive selection for CCR7 and left out terminally differentiated effector memory CD45RA+ cells. Turning to this clone: The target antigen is unknown. Because the CDR3's place on the DNA is in doubt, the DNA is left out and the CDR3 is given as listed by TCRdb.

Assay used: immunoSEQ multiplex PCR; TCRdb lists only in-frame clones, some missing. The data show about 2.2 million clones, with just over 90% seen just once and 1.5% to 2% held by the top ten. The sequenced sample was naive CD8+ T cells from PBMCs. This receptor was identified in a man aged 18-30 years in good health. Some clones in this sample may be carry-over from other donors' samples.

The CDR3 spells CASSFGNGYEQYF. This chain joins TRBV5-6 and TRBJ2-7. The CDR3 totals 13 residues, both ends included. CDR1 is SGHDT and CDR2 is YYEEEE in the germline V gene.